This record concerns one T cell receptor (beta chain) sequence. Its target is unknown. Isolated RNA was reverse transcribed in full, so expressed TCRB transcripts were sequenced. Deep immunoSEQ sequencing covered naive, central memory and regulatory T cell samples. Produced via immunoSEQ multiplex PCR; TCRdb's table is partial and in-frame only. In the table there are 120,000 to 150,000 clones, more than 10% of which are singletons. Only one heparinised blood draw was taken per donor, and its volume averaged about 120 mL. This sample stems from a study of beta chain features in type 1 diabetes. Study-level information: Summed over all samples, the examined sorted cells came to 85 million to 130 million. Study outcomes and limitations: Type 1 diabetes patients had moderately but significantly shorter TCRB CDR3s in all four CD4+ subsets.

This CDR3 is 13 amino acids long. Germline V lookup: CDR1 LNHDA, CDR2 SQIVND (reference sequence). V lost 6 bases and J lost 0, with 8 bases in between. The genes are TRBV19 and TRBJ1-1, with D unclear. The TCR originated in a man younger than 35 with type 1 diabetes. Sequenced input: central memory CD4+ T cells from blood. The CDR3 sequence is CASRVTVNTEAFF. The CDR3 nucleotides read TGTGCCAGTAGGGTAACAGTGAACACTGAAGCTTTCTTT.